Shown below are 30 T cell receptor beta chains from a single sample sequenced in a study of blood T cell repertoires in COVID-19 (dated by TCRdb to 2019 to 2021). The library was obtained by the immunoSEQ multiplex PCR assay. TCRdb took this table from immuneACCESS and kept in-frame rearrangements with V and J called. Such tables lack part of the clones; where checked against another copy, unresolved V genes explain under half of the gap, and the rest is unexplained. In this sample the table shows approximately 290,000 clones, 90% of which occur a single time. The ten largest account for about 1.1% of the sample. The sample comprised PBMCs or T cells enriched from blood (not recorded which). Receptors originate from a woman aged 25-40 years who had recovered from COVID-19.

This clone was counted a single time. V is TRBV13 and J is TRBJ2-1, with 11 bases fitting TRBD2. The trim removed 1 base at V and 2 bases at J, leaving 1 base unmatched. Germline CDR1 reads PRHDT; CDR2 reads FYEKMQ (reference sequence). The CDR3 loop spans 16 amino acids. The CDR3 DNA is TGTGCCAGCAGCTTAGCTAGCGGGAGGCCCTACAATGAGCAGTTCTTC. This translates into CASSLASGRPYNEQFF.

The chain joins TRBV27 to TRBJ2-7; 13 nucleotides line up with TRBD2. The V and J ends lost 4 bases and 2 bases, in that order; junction bases with no gene match: 2. Per the germline V gene, CDR1 is MNHEY and CDR2 is SMNVEV (reference sequence). CDR3 length: 15 residues. DNA of the CDR3: TGTGCCAGCAGTTCAACTAGCGGGAGGGCCTACGAGCAGTACTTC. Protein: CASSSTSGRAYEQYF.

Regarding this clone: Different DNA sequences within this sample yield the same CDR3. The rearrangement links TRBV18 to TRBJ2-5; 8 bases are shared with TRBD1. This CDR3 has 14 amino acids. CDR1 is KGHSH and CDR2 is LQKENI in the germline V gene. V gave up 2 bases and J gave up 5 bases; unmatched junction bases: 4. The CDR3 region has the DNA TGTGCCAGCTCACCAGGACAGGGAGTGGAGACCCAGTACTTC. This gives the protein CASSPGQGVETQYF.

The V and J genes are TRBV28 and TRBJ2-1; 8 nucleotides line up with TRBD2. Germline loops: CDR1 MDHEN, CDR2 SYDVKM. The CDR3 contains 13 residues. J was trimmed by 4 bases and V by 7 bases; bases with no gene match: 3. In nucleotides, the CDR3 is TGTGCCAGCAATCGACTAGCGTACAATGAGCAGTTCTTC. Translated: CASNRLAYNEQFF.

The sample holds one count of this clone. V is TRBV5-1 and J is TRBJ1-4; maybe TRBD1 (5 bases). The germline gives CDR1 SGHRS, CDR2 YFSETQ. This CDR3 has 16 amino acids. Trimming left V 5 bases short and J 0 bases short, with 14 bases between. CDR3 loop: CASSVGGVTTNEKLFF. The CDR3 nucleotides read TGCGCCAGCAGTGTCGGGGGGGTTACAACTAATGAAAAACTGTTTTTT.

V and J are TRBV7-2 and TRBJ1-2; D gene ambiguous. Deletions cut 5 bases from V and 5 bases from J, with 18 bases between. Germline assignment: CDR1 SGHTA and CDR2 FQGNSA. The CDR3 totals 15 residues. CDR3 DNA: TGTGCCAGCAGCCCACCCTTCGGGGATAGGTATGGCTACACCTTC. This translates into CASSPPFGDRYGYTF.

The chain uses TRBV18 and TRBJ2-5, with 9 bases identical to TRBD1. With 4 bases clipped from V and 3 bases from J, the junction kept 0 bases outside the gene matches. CDR1 and CDR2 from the germline V gene are KGHSH and LQKENI. The CDR3 sequence is 13 residues long. In nucleotides, the CDR3 is TGTGCCAGCTCACGGGACAGGGAAGAGACCCAGTACTTC. It encodes CASSRDREETQYF.

The chain is built from TRBV12-3 or TRBV12-4 and TRBJ2-5; TRBD2 might be the D (5 bases). CDR3 length: 13 residues. The V gene lost 6 bases and the J gene lost 7 bases, with 15 bases spanning the gap. CDR3 loop: CASRDVGLGTQYF. CDR3 DNA sequence: TGTGCCAGCAGGGACGTAGGACTGGGGACCCAGTACTTC.

The chain couples TRBV3-1 (or the pseudogene TRBV3-2) to TRBJ2-7, with no clear D. Trimming removed 0 bases from V and 2 bases from J, with 11 bases in between. Germline values: CDR1 LGHDT, CDR2 YNNKEL (reference sequence). The CDR3 length is 15 residues. CDR3 region: CASSQDSATPYEQYF. CDR3 DNA sequence: TGTGCCAGCAGCCAAGACAGTGCCACACCCTACGAGCAGTACTTC.

The CDR3 region is CASSLGGGPADTQYF. The CDR3 nucleotides read TGTGCCAGCAGCTTAGGGGGGGGCCCCGCAGATACGCAGTATTTT. The V gene is TRBV7-3, the J gene TRBJ2-3, with D perhaps TRBD2 (7 bases). Between the trimmed V and J ends, which lost 2 bases and 4 bases, there was a span of 13 bases. This CDR3 comprises 15 residues. Germline V gives CDR1 SGHTA, CDR2 FQGTGA.

This rearrangement joins TRBV7-2 to TRBJ1-3; D not certain. The CDR3 consists of 12 residues. V lost 2 bases and J 3 bases, leaving 2 bases between the germline ends. Germline lookup yields CDR1 SGHTA and CDR2 FQGNSA. The CDR3 DNA reads TGTGCCAGCAGCTTATATGGAAACACCATATATTTT. Residues: CASSLYGNTIYF.

The V gene is TRBV6-4, the J gene TRBJ2-1, with 9 bases identical to TRBD2. This CDR3 comprises 15 residues. With V trimmed by 2 bases and J by 10 bases, 9 bases remained unmatched. Per the germline V gene, CDR1 is MRHNA and CDR2 is SNTAGT. The CDR3 DNA follows: TGTGCCAGCAGTGACATGGCGGGAGGGCTATCGGAGCAGTTCTTC. Translating gives CASSDMAGGLSEQFF.

The count of this clone is one. V gene TRBV6-5 combines with J gene TRBJ1-5; no firm D call. This CDR3 comprises 15 residues. Germline-derived CDR1 and CDR2 are MNHEY and SVGAGI. Trimming cost V 0 bases and J 5 bases, with 11 bases left between them. CDR3: CASSYSKMRDQPQHF. In DNA form, the CDR3 reads TGTGCCAGCAGTTACTCGAAGATGAGGGATCAGCCCCAGCATTTT.

This chain joins TRBV4-1 and TRBJ2-7; D is possibly TRBD2 (6 bases). This CDR3 has 15 residues. V was trimmed by 0 bases and J by 4 bases, leaving 13 bases between them. Germline values: CDR1 MGHRA, CDR2 YSYEKL. The CDR3 protein is CASSQDPGAGYEQYF. The DNA for the CDR3 is TGCGCCAGCAGCCAAGACCCCGGGGCGGGGTACGAGCAGTACTTC.

J is TRBJ2-1 and V is TRBV10-3; possible D gene TRBD2, 7 bases. Germline loops: CDR1 ENHRY, CDR2 SYGVKD. CDR3 length: 12 residues. V was shortened by 4 bases and J by 9 bases, with 10 bases between the two germline ends. CDR3: CAISVGGREQFF. CDR3 nucleotide sequence: TGTGCCATCAGTGTCGGGGGGCGTGAGCAGTTCTTC.

The chain couples TRBV5-1 to TRBJ2-1, with 13 positions matching TRBD2. With 4 bases clipped from V and 2 bases from J, the junction kept 12 bases outside the gene matches. CDR3 length equals 19 residues. Germline-derived CDR1 and CDR2 are SGHRS and YFSETQ. For the CDR3, the DNA is TGCGCCAGCAGCATGGGGACTGGACTAGCGGGAGCAACCTACAATGAGCAGTTCTTC. It is translated as CASSMGTGLAGATYNEQFF. The whole variable domain, filled in from reference TRBV5-1 and TRBJ2-1, reads KAGVTQTPRYLIKTRGQQVTLSCSPISGHRSVSWYQQTPGQGLQFLFEYFSETQRNKGNFPGRFSGRQFSNSRSEMNVSTLELGDSALYLCASSMGTGLAGATYNEQFFGPGTRLTVL.

The chain uses TRBV6-2 or TRBV6-3 and TRBJ2-3; 8 nucleotides match TRBD2. The CDR3 runs 13 residues. V gave up 2 bases and J gave up 8 bases; unmatched junction bases: 3. The V gene's germline CDR1 is MNHEY and CDR2 SVGEGT. The CDR3 loop is CASSYGLAGTQYF. CDR3 nucleotides: TGTGCCAGCAGTTACGGACTAGCCGGTACGCAGTATTTT.

The chain has TRBV3-1 (or the pseudogene TRBV3-2) and TRBJ2-1, with TRBD1 matching 7 bases. The ends lost 5 bases at V and 3 bases at J; junction bases unmatched: 1. CDR1 and CDR2 (germline): LGHDT, YNNKEL (reference sequence). The CDR3 has 13 residues. This CDR3 reads CASSGQVYNEQFF. The CDR3 DNA sequence: TGTGCCAGCAGCGGACAGGTCTACAATGAGCAGTTCTTC.

The rearrangement links TRBV4-1 to TRBJ1-2; 7 nucleotides align to TRBD1. The ends lost 1 base at V and 4 bases at J; junction bases unmatched: 15. From germline, CDR1 is MGHRA and CDR2 YSYEKL. The CDR3 spans 18 residues. Here the CDR3 reads CASSQARDRIVPSYGYTF. The CDR3 region has the DNA TGCGCCAGCAGCCAAGCCCGGGACAGAATAGTTCCAAGCTATGGCTACACCTTC.

V is TRBV13 and J is TRBJ2-5; 9 nucleotides align to TRBD2. CDR3 length equals 17 residues. V lost 5 bases to trimming and J lost 4 bases; unmatched junction nucleotides: 14. Germline CDR1 and CDR2: PRHDT and FYEKMQ (reference sequence). The CDR3 sequence: CASSQLAGQPKGETQYF. As DNA, the CDR3 is TGTGCCAGCAGCCAGCTAGCGGGACAGCCTAAGGGAGAGACCCAGTACTTC.

This clone was counted once. The chain is built from TRBV19 and TRBJ1-2, with D perhaps matching TRBD1 (6 bases). V was cut by 5 bases and J by 2 bases, with 15 bases left in between. CDR3 length: 15 residues. Per germline, CDR1 LNHDA and CDR2 SQIVND (reference sequence). CDR3 sequence (DNA): TGTGCCAGTAGTCCCCGGGACACGGCCAACTATGGCTACACCTTC. Translated, it gives CASSPRDTANYGYTF.

The rearrangement links TRBV9 to TRBJ1-6; the D gene is possibly TRBD1 (6 bases). The CDR3 contains 17 residues. Between the trimmed V and J ends, which lost 0 bases and 5 bases, there was a span of 15 bases. Looked up from germline, CDR1 is SGDLS and CDR2 is YYNGEE. The CDR3 spells CASSVATGRGNNSPLHF. The CDR3, as DNA: TGTGCCAGCAGCGTAGCTACCGGTAGGGGGAATAATTCACCCCTCCACTTT.

This sequence joins TRBV19 and TRBJ2-2; the D gene is possibly TRBD1 (5 bases). V dropped 2 bases and J dropped 6 bases, with 16 bases sitting between them. CDR1 and CDR2 (germline): LNHDA, SQIVND (reference sequence). CDR3 length equals 16 residues. The CDR3 region is CASSINSQGHPGELFF. The CDR3 region has the DNA TGTGCCAGTAGTATAAATTCCCAGGGTCACCCCGGGGAGCTGTTTTTT.

The V gene is TRBV19, the J gene TRBJ2-3; 8 bases line up with TRBD2. V lost 5 bases, J lost 8 bases, and 15 bases stayed unmatched. Germline V lookup: CDR1 LNHDA, CDR2 SQIVND (reference sequence). The CDR3 extends over 16 amino acids. The CDR3 protein is CASSYYLLAERGTQYF. The CDR3 DNA follows: TGTGCCAGTAGTTACTACCTACTAGCGGAACGGGGTACGCAGTATTTT. The whole variable domain, remainder taken from reference TRBV19 and TRBJ2-3, is DGGITQSPKYLFRKEGQNVTLSCEQNLNHDAMYWYRQDPGQGLRLIYYSQIVNDFQKGDIAEGYSVSREKKESFPLTVTSAQKNPTAFYLCASSYYLLAERGTQYFGPGTRLTVL.

The rearrangement uses TRBV4-2 and TRBJ2-1; D might be TRBD2 (7 bases). The CDR3 extends over 15 amino acids. The V gene lost 4 bases and the J gene lost 7 bases, with 17 bases spanning the gap. Germline assignment: CDR1 LGHNA and CDR2 YNFKEQ. CDR3 DNA: TGTGCCAGCAGCCCCCAGGGCAGGGGAGGGAATGAGCAGTTCTTC. It specifies CASSPQGRGGNEQFF.

The DNA of the CDR3 is TGTGCCAGCTATGGGACAGGCTATTATGGCTACACCTTC. Protein sequence: CASYGTGYYGYTF. The chain is built from TRBV28 and TRBJ1-2; TRBD1 agrees at 8 bases. V lost 8 bases and J lost 5; bases outside the gene matches: 7. CDR3 length equals 13 residues. The germline V gene has CDR1 MDHEN and CDR2 SYDVKM.

This chain connects TRBV27 to TRBJ2-7; D gene uncertain. The CDR3 sequence is 12 residues long. CDR1 is MNHEY, CDR2 SMNVEV, per germline (reference sequence). V gave up 3 bases and J gave up 6 bases, with 9 bases separating them. CDR3 coding DNA: TGTGCCAGCAGTTTTGAGTTTGGCGAGCAGTACTTC. Translated: CASSFEFGEQYF.

The chain is built from TRBV19 and TRBJ1-5; D ambiguous. Germline CDR1 reads LNHDA; CDR2 reads SQIVND (reference sequence). The CDR3 covers 12 residues. Trimming took 5 bases from V and 3 from J, leaving 5 bases between them. CDR3 nucleotide sequence: TGTGCCAGTAGTTCACACAATCAGCCCCAGCATTTT. Residues: CASSSHNQPQHF.

This rearrangement joins TRBV15 to TRBJ2-7, with D perhaps matching TRBD2 (6 bases). The length of the CDR3 is 18 residues. The germline CDR1 and CDR2 sequences are LNHNV and YYDKDF (reference sequence). The V and J ends lost 0 bases and 0 bases respectively, with 18 bases between them. The CDR3 coding sequence is TGTGCCACCAGCAGAGATACCGGCCCGGGAGTGAGCTCCTACGAGCAGTACTTC. Amino acid sequence: CATSRDTGPGVSSYEQYF.

The J gene is TRBJ2-1, the V gene TRBV19; 9 nucleotides match TRBD2. CDR3 length: 16 residues. Trimming cost V 2 bases and J 4 bases; bases outside gene matches: 6. Germline V gives CDR1 LNHDA, CDR2 SQIVND (reference sequence). CDR3 coding DNA: TGTGCCAGTAGTATATCCGCGGGAGGGCCGTACAATGAGCAGTTCTTC. Its protein product is CASSISAGGPYNEQFF.